The 5 T cell receptor beta chains below all came from one sample that was sequenced in a study of T cell repertoires in cytomegalovirus infection. TCRdb itself ran the reads through MiXCR, one entry per CDR3 protein. This sample has fewer than 550,000 distinct CDR3 sequences, with 15% to 20% found just once. Sequenced material: CD8+ T cells from PBMCs. These receptors were obtained from a human donor in good health (CMV status not recorded). Some clones in this sample may be carry-over from other donors' samples.

V and J are TRBV2 and TRBJ1-1; perhaps TRBD1 as D (6 bases). Germline V CDR1 and CDR2: SNHLY, FYNNEI. There are 11 residues in the CDR3. V was cut by 11 bases and J by 0 bases, with 7 bases left in between. CDR3 protein: CARTVNTEAFF. The CDR3 DNA reads TGTGCCCGGACAGTGAACACTGAAGCTTTCTTT.

This clonotype was counted ten times or more. The V call is TRBV28, the J call TRBJ2-7, with TRBD1 matching 9 bases. The CDR3 is made up of 15 amino acids. CDR1 and CDR2 from the germline V gene are MDHEN and SYDVKM. J was trimmed by 0 bases and V by 5 bases; bases with no gene match: 5. The CDR3 DNA reads as TGTGCCAGCAGTCCCCCGGACAGGGGCTCCTACGAGCAGTACTTC. This translates into CASSPPDRGSYEQYF.

The chain recombines TRBV30 with TRBJ2-5; TRBD2 matches 8 bases. With V trimmed by 8 bases and J by 5 bases, 10 bases remained unmatched. Per germline, CDR1 GTSNPN and CDR2 SVGIG (reference sequence). CDR3 length: 13 amino acids. The DNA of the CDR3 is TGTGCCGCACGGGCCCGGGAGGGGGAGACCCAGTACTTC. Its protein product is CAARAREGETQYF.

Turning to this clonotype: A much larger clone differs by one base, so this may be a read error. As DNA, the CDR3 is TGTGCCAGCACTCGTAACAGGGGAGTCAAACAAGAGACCAAGTACTTC. It encodes CASTRNRGVKQETKYF. V gene TRBV12-3 or TRBV12-4 combines with J gene TRBJ2-5; 7 nucleotides match TRBD1. The CDR3 runs to 16 residues.

The rearrangement uses TRBV27 and TRBJ1-2; 8 bases are shared with TRBD1. This CDR3 comprises 14 residues. V gave up 5 bases and J gave up 5 bases; unmatched junction bases: 7. Germline CDR1 reads MNHEY; CDR2 reads SMNVEV (reference sequence). This chain's CDR3 is CASSGARGLYGYTF. The CDR3 nucleotides read TGTGCCAGCAGTGGGGCCAGGGGGCTGTATGGCTACACCTTC.